Below, 7 T cell receptor beta chains from the same sample are listed, as sequenced in a study of blood T cells in healthy people across ages. Using a J-beta primer mix together with a sample-barcoded 5' primer, a second PCR was run for roughly 7 to 12 cycles. TCRdb re-analysed the 5' RACE reads in MiXCR, keeping a single row per CDR3 protein. Among 800,000 to 1,000,000 distinct CDR3 sequences listed, 48% were seen once. The source material was blood. The receptors stem from a man aged 25-45 years in good health.

This chain uses TRBV5-4 with TRBJ1-5; no clear D. This CDR3 is built from 12 residues. Trimming took 0 bases from V and 9 from J, leaving 7 bases between them. Per the germline V gene, CDR1 is SGHNT and CDR2 is YYREEE (reference sequence). The CDR3: CASSLDLAPQHF. CDR3 bases: TGTGCCAGCAGCTTGGACCTAGCGCCCCAGCATTTT.

This clonotype has just a few counts. The chain combines TRBV28 with TRBJ1-1; D remains unclear. This CDR3 is built from 14 residues. Germline loops: CDR1 MDHEN, CDR2 SYDVKM. Deletions cut 2 bases from V and 1 base from J, with 8 bases between. For the CDR3, the DNA is TGTGCCAGCAGTTTACGGGCGGCGAACACTGAAGCTTTCTTT. Translation gives CASSLRAANTEAFF.

V gene TRBV25-1 combines with J gene TRBJ1-6; D is ambiguous. The length of the CDR3 is 14 residues. The germline V gene encodes CDR1 MGHDK and CDR2 SYGVNS. The V and J ends lost 4 bases and 9 bases respectively, with 13 bases between them. Here the CDR3 reads CASSATEIVSPLHF. The DNA for the CDR3 is TGTGCCAGCAGTGCAACAGAAATTGTTTCACCCCTCCACTTT.

This chain links TRBV6-6 with TRBJ2-2; maybe TRBD1 (6 bases). V was trimmed by 10 bases and J by 7 bases, leaving 19 bases between them. CDR3 length: 14 amino acids. CDR1 is MNHNY, CDR2 SVGAGI, per germline (reference sequence). CDR3 sequence reads: CATLGGTVVGELFF. The DNA for the CDR3 is TGTGCCACATTAGGGGGTACCGTAGTCGGGGAGCTGTTTTTT.

The genes are TRBV29-1 and TRBJ2-2; possibly TRBD2 for D (6 bases). This CDR3 comprises 16 residues. Between the trimmed V and J ends, which lost 0 bases and 6 bases, there was a span of 17 bases. Per the germline V gene, CDR1 is SQVTM and CDR2 is ANQGSEA. The CDR3 coding sequence is TGCAGCGTTGAAGATCGAAGCGGGTATTCGGCCGGGGAGCTGTTTTTT. As protein: CSVEDRSGYSAGELFF.

This chain joins TRBV2 and TRBJ1-6; tentative D call: TRBD1 (6 bases). Germline V CDR1 and CDR2: SNHLY, FYNNEI. The CDR3 loop spans 15 amino acids. V was trimmed by 8 bases and J by 7 bases, leaving 18 bases between them. CDR3 amino acids: CASLRPGTGNSPLHF. The CDR3 region has the DNA TGTGCCAGCCTTAGGCCCGGCACAGGGAATTCACCCCTCCACTTT.

The chain carries TRBV20-1 and TRBJ1-4; TRBD1 matches 7 bases. The V gene's germline CDR1 is DFQATT and CDR2 SNEGSKA (reference sequence). The CDR3 length is 12 residues. The ends lost 8 bases at V and 9 bases at J; junction bases unmatched: 9. The chain's CDR3 is CSTDRVNQKLFF. CDR3 DNA sequence: TGCAGTACCGACAGGGTCAACCAAAAACTGTTTTTT.